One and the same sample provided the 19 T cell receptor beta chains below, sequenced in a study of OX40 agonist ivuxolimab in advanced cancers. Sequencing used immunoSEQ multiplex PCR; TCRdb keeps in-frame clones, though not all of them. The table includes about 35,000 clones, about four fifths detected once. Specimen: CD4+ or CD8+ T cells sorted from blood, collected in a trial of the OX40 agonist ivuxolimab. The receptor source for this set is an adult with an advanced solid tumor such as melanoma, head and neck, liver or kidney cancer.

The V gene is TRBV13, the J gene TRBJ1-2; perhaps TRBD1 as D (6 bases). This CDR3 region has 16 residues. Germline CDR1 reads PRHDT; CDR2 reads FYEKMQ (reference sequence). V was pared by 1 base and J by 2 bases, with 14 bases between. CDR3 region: CASSLEMGTGNYGYTF. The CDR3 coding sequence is TGTGCCAGCAGCTTAGAGATGGGCACAGGGAACTATGGCTACACCTTC.

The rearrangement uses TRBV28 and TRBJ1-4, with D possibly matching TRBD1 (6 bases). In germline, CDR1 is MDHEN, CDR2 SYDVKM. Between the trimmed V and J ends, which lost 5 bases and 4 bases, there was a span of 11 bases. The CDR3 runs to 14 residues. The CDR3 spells CASSAGEINEKLFF. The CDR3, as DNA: TGTGCCAGCAGTGCAGGGGAAATTAATGAAAAACTGTTTTTT. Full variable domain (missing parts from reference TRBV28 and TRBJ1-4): DVKVTQSSRYLVKRTGEKVFLECVQDMDHENMFWYRQDPGLGLRLIYFSYDVKMKEKGDIPEGYSVSREKKERFSLILESASTNQTSMYLCASSAGEINEKLFFGSGTQLSVL.

The CDR3 sequence is CASSFFQGGGTEAFF. The CDR3 DNA reads as TGTGCCAGCAGCTTTTTTCAAGGGGGGGGCACTGAAGCTTTCTTT. The chain carries TRBV7-9 and TRBJ1-1; maybe TRBD1 (6 bases). CDR3 length equals 15 residues. The V end was cut by 3 bases, the J end by 4 bases, with 15 bases between. Germline loops: CDR1 SEHNR, CDR2 FQNEAQ (reference sequence).

CDR3 sequence reads: CASSSPLAGEGETQYF. In DNA, the CDR3 is TGTGCCAGCAGCTCCCCTCTAGCGGGAGAGGGGGAGACCCAGTACTTC. V and J are TRBV11-3 and TRBJ2-5, with TRBD2 matching over 10 bases. The CDR3 covers 16 residues. Trimming removed 4 bases from V and 5 bases from J; junction bases left unmatched: 10. Germline V lookup: CDR1 SGHNT, CDR2 YENEEA.

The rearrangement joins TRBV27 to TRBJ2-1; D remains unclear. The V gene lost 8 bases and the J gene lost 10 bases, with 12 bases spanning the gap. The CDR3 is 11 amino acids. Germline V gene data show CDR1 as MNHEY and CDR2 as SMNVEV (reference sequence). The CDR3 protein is CASSPTGEQFF. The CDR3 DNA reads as TGTGCCAGCTCCCCCACCGGGGAGCAGTTCTTC.

CDR3 in amino acids: CSVATGRSYEQYF. DNA of the CDR3: TGCAGCGTAGCCACAGGGCGTTCCTACGAGCAGTACTTC. The chain has TRBV29-1 and TRBJ2-7, with D maybe TRBD1 (6 bases). The CDR3 sequence is 13 residues long. Trimming removed 6 bases at V and 1 base at J, with 13 bases between. Germline CDR1 is SQVTM and CDR2 is ANQGSEA.

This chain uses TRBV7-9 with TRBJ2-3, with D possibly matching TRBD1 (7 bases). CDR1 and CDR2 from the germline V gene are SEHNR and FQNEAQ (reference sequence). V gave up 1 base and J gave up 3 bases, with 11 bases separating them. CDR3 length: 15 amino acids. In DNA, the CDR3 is TGTGCCAGCAGCTTAGTGACAGGGACTACAGATACGCAGTATTTT. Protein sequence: CASSLVTGTTDTQYF.

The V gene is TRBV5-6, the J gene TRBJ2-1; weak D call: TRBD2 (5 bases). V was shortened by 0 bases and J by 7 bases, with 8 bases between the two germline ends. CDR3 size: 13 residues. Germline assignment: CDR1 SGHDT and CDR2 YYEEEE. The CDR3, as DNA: TGTGCCAGCAGCTTGGGGTCGGGGAATGAGCAGTTCTTC. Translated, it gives CASSLGSGNEQFF.

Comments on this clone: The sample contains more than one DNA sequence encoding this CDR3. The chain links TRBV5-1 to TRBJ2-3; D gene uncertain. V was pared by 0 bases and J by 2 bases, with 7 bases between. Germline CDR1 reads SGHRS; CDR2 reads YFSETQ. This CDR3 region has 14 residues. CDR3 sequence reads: CASSLEGHTDTQYF. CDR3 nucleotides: TGCGCCAGCAGCTTGGAGGGCCACACAGATACGCAGTATTTT.

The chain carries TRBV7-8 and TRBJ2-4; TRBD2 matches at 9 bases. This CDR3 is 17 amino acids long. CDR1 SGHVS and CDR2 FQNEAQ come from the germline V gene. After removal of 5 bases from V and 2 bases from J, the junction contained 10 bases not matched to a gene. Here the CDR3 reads CASSNLGTSSPKNIQYF. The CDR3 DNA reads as TGTGCCAGCAGCAACCTCGGGACTAGCTCCCCCAAAAACATTCAGTACTTC.

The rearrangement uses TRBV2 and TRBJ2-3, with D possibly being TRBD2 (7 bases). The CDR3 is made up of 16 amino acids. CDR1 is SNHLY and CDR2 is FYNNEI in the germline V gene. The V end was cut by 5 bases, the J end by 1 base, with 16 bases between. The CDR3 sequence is CASSTLRGGGTDTQYF. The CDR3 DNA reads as TGTGCCAGCAGTACCCTGAGAGGGGGGGGCACAGATACGCAGTATTTT.

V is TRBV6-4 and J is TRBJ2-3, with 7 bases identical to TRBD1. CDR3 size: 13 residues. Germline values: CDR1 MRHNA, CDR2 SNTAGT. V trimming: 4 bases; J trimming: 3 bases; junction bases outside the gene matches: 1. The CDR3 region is CASSGQGTDTQYF. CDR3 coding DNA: TGTGCCAGCAGTGGACAGGGAACAGATACGCAGTATTTT.

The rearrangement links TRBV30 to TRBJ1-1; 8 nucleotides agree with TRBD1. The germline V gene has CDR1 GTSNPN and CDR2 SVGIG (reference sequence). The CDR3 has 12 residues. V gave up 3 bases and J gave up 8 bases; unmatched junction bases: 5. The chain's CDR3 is CAWSMTGAEAFF. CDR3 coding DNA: TGTGCCTGGAGCATGACAGGGGCCGAAGCTTTCTTT.

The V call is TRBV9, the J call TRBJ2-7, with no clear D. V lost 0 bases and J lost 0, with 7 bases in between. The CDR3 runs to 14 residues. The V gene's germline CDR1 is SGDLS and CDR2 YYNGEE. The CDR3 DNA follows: TGTGCCAGCAGCGTAGACGGGTTCTCCTACGAGCAGTACTTC. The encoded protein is CASSVDGFSYEQYF. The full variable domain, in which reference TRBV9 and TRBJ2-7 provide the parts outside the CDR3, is DSGVTQTPKHLITATGQRVTLRCSPRSGDLSVYWYQQSLDQGLQFLIQYYNGEERAKGNILERFSAQQFPDLHSELNLSSLELGDSALYFCASSVDGFSYEQYFGPGTRLTVT.

This chain's CDR3 is CASSPFAGKSYEQYF. CDR3 coding DNA: TGTGCCAGCAGTCCTTTTGCGGGGAAGTCCTACGAGCAGTACTTC. J is TRBJ2-7 and V is TRBV27, with D perhaps matching TRBD2 (6 bases). Trimming pared 5 bases from V and 1 base from J, leaving 15 bases between. CDR3 size: 15 residues. Germline V gives CDR1 MNHEY, CDR2 SMNVEV (reference sequence).

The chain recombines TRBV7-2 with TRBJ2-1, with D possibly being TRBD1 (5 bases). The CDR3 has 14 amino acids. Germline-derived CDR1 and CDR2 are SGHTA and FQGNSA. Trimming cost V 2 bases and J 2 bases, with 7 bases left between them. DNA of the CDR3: TGTGCCAGCAGCTTACAGGGTACCTACAATGAGCAGTTCTTC. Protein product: CASSLQGTYNEQFF. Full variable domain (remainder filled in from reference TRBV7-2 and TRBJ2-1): GAGVSQSPSNKVTEKGKDVELRCDPISGHTALYWYRQSLGQGLEFLIYFQGNSAPDKSGLPSDRFSAERTGGSVSTLTIQRTQQEDSAVYLCASSLQGTYNEQFFGPGTRLTVL.

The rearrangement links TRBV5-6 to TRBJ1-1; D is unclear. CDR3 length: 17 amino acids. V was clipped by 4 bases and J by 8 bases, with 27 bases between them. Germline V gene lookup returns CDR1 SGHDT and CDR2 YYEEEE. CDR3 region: CASSRLVGNKGPSEAFF. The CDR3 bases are TGTGCCAGCAGCCGACTTGTGGGGAACAAGGGTCCCTCGGAAGCTTTCTTT.

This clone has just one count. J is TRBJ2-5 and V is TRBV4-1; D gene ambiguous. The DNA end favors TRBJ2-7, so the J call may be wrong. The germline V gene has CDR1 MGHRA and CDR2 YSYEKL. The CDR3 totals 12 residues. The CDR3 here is CASSQPYYEQYF. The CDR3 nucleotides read TGCGCCAGCAGCCAACCATACTACGAGCAGTACTTC.

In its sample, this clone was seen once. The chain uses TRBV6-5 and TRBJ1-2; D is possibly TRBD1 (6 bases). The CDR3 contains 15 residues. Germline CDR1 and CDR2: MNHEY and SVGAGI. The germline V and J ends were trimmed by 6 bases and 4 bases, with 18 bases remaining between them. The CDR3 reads CASSPALEGVYGYTF. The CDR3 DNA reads TGTGCCAGCAGCCCCGCGTTAGAGGGGGTCTATGGCTACACCTTC.